This TCR beta chain was captured in a study of response to subunit inactivated influenza vaccine. The sample holds one count of this clonotype. Its antigen is currently unknown. Study-wide findings and caveats: The study's authors posited that every seasonal influenza vaccination enlists few new T cells.

TCRdb used MiXCR to reprocess the RT-PCR reads, holding one entry per CDR3 protein. The sample includes about 700,000 distinct CDR3 sequences, approximately 15% of them seen just once. The CDR3 runs 15 residues. Germline V gene lookup returns CDR1 LGHNA and CDR2 YSLEER. V lost 5 bases and J lost 0, with 13 bases in between. The clonotype was recovered from a man aged 45-60 years who received an inactivated influenza vaccine. This specimen was PBMCs from blood, taken roughly 2 weeks before vaccination. The chain combines TRBV4-3 with TRBJ1-1, with TRBD1 as a possible D gene (6 bases). The CDR3 DNA follows: TGCGCCAGCAGCAAGGGGGGAATCATGAACACTGAAGCTTTCTTT. This encodes CASSKGGIMNTEAFF.